Given below is one T cell receptor (beta chain) in context. Its target antigen remains unknown. There are no base qualities to consult, and no much larger clone falls within one base. Genomic DNA was extracted with the Qiagen DNeasy kit from unsorted PBMCs and from negatively selected CD4+ and CD8+ fractions. TCR beta CDR3 regions were subjected to amplification by immunoSEQ multiplex PCR with primers that anneal to V and J segments. A synthetic immune receptor repertoire was used to minimize amplification bias, and remaining bias was computationally removed after sequencing. Per the authors' processing: Repertoire diversity was quantified as the Shannon entropy index using custom Python scripts. The unsorted, CD4+ and CD8+ repertoires were each analyzed separately, with the exception of combined analyses, where CD4+ and CD8+ sequences were merged in silico. A clone counted as expanded when the clone's frequency after treatment rose at least 2-fold relative to C1D1, and clones undetected at baseline were given a pseudocount of 0.5. Clones with 0 or 1 copy at C1D1 were defined as singleton clones, while clones with 2 or more copies were defined as non-singleton clones. Clones expanded in unsorted samples were labelled as CD4+, CD8+ or unknown by matching protein sequences in sorted samples from the same patient. Wilcoxon tests on paired samples were used to test diversity changes from C1D1 to C4D1. Not all clones reach the TCRdb copy of this immuneACCESS table, which keeps in-frame sequences only. Checked studies attribute under half of the gap to unresolved V genes and leave the rest unexplained. The V and J calls and clone size come from that table; D and trimming were worked out from the DNA. For this sample the table gives about 44,000 clones, of which around two thirds were detected only once. Together, the top ten hold approximately 3% of the sample.

V and J are truncated by 2 bases and 1 base respectively, leaving an intervening sequence of 12 bases. Looking up the germline V gene yields CDR1 MNHEY and CDR2 SVGAGI. CDR3 length: 15 amino acids, cysteine to phenylalanine. Just CDR3 DNA is preserved here, 45 bases in frame from base 1. This entry comes from a study of PD-1 blockade in classical Hodgkin lymphoma (dated by TCRdb to 2018 to 2020). At the level of the whole study: Nivolumab dosing was 3 mg/kg intravenously every 2 weeks, continuing until either disease progression or unacceptable toxicity. A peripheral blood immune signature of response to PD-1 blockade in classical Hodgkin lymphoma was defined using TCR beta sequencing and CyTOF. What the research found in general, with its limitations: Trial patients achieving complete response had baseline diversity similar to newly diagnosed patients, whereas partial responders and progressors had significantly lower diversity. CD4+ but not CD8+ TCR diversity rose significantly by C4D1 (p=0.0027 vs p=0.16), most apparent in complete responders (p=0.02). Baseline TCR diversity was reported to be lower in newly diagnosed patients than in healthy donors, and even lower in relapsed/refractory patients. Lower diversity was seen in patients whose nivolumab began less than 1 year after ASCT, and these patients were left out of later analyses so that immune reconstitution would not confound the results. The study covered only a single clinical trial cohort, and the causes of the repertoire differences, possibly disease activity or prior therapy, were still not defined.

The time point label on this specimen signifies: cycle 4 day 1 (C4D1), after less than 7 weeks of nivolumab. All trial patients had relapsed after autologous stem cell transplantation, with cohorts A, B and C differing in prior brentuximab vedotin exposure. A total of approximately 51 patients with relapsed/refractory classical Hodgkin lymphoma made up the trial cohort, and each patient's best overall response was complete response, partial response or progressive disease. Single-agent nivolumab was administered to trial patients in the multi-cohort phase II CheckMate 205 trial. An independent review committee assessed best overall response by applying the 2007 International Working Group response criteria. Trial PBMCs were collected immediately before nivolumab initiation (C1D1) and during therapy at cycle 2 day 1 and cycle 4 day 1. After peripheral blood was drawn into 8 mL Vacutainer Cell Preparation Tubes, PBMCs were isolated by centrifugation and then cryopreserved.

In this chain, TRBV6-5 is recombined with TRBJ2-7, with a tentative D gene TRBD1 over 5 matching bases. The starting material was peripheral blood mononuclear cells (PBMCs), obtained before the fourth cycle of nivolumab. This receptor was obtained from a human donor with classical Hodgkin lymphoma. The nucleotide sequence is given as TGTGCCAGCAGTTACGGCAGGCCAGGGTCCTACGAGCAGTACTTC. It codes for CASSYGRPGSYEQYF.